By frequency in the sample, the clone carrying this T cell receptor beta chain is medium-sized. Full-length variable regions came from constant-region reverse primers plus semi-nested Nested Universal Primer A PCR. MiXCR, run by TCRdb on the 5' RACE reads, gives a single entry per CDR3 protein. The top ten hold 2% to 2.5% of the sample, which has tens of thousands of distinct CDR3 sequences, about 28% seen once. The TCR sequence derives from a female donor with breast cancer. Sequenced: naive CD4+ T cells sorted from blood. Subset reported: naive CD4+ T cells, CD4+CD45RA+CD25-.

The chain's CDR3 is CASSPGQPGANVLTF. As DNA, the CDR3 is TGTGCCAGCAGCCCCGGACAGCCTGGGGCCAACGTCCTGACTTTC. This rearrangement joins TRBV7-3 to TRBJ2-6, with a possible D match to TRBD1 (6 bases). CDR1 SGHTA and CDR2 FQGTGA come from the germline V gene. The CDR3 totals 15 residues. Trimming removed 5 bases at V and 2 bases at J, with 10 bases between.